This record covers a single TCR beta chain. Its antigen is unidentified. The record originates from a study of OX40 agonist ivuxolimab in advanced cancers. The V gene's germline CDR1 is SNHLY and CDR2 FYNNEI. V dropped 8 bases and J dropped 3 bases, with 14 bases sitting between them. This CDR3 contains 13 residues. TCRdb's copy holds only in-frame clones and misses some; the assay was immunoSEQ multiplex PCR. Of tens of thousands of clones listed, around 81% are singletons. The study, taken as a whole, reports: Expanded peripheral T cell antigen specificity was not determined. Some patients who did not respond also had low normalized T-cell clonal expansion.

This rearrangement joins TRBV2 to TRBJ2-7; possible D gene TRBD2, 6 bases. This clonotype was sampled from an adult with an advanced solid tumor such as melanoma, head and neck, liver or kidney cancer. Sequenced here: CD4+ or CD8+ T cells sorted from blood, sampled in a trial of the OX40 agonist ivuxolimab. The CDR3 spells CASGKEGGYEQYF. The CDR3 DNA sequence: TGTGCCAGCGGGAAGGAGGGAGGCTACGAGCAGTACTTC.